The 15 T cell receptor beta chains listed next were all sequenced from one sample in a study of blood T cell repertoires in COVID-19. Libraries were prepared by immunoSEQ multiplex PCR; TCRdb keeps only in-frame clonotypes and omits some of them. The sample includes about 220,000 clones, 88% of them seen just once. Source material: PBMCs or T cells enriched from blood (not recorded which). These receptors were taken from a woman aged 25 to 39 who had recovered from COVID-19.

CDR3 residues: CASRPGYGANVLTF. DNA for the CDR3: TGTGCCAGCAGGCCAGGGTATGGGGCCAACGTCCTGACTTTC. V is TRBV7-2 and J is TRBJ2-6, with D perhaps matching TRBD1 (5 bases). The CDR3 is made up of 14 amino acids. V was trimmed by 6 bases and J by 3 bases, leaving 9 bases between them. The germline V gene has CDR1 SGHTA and CDR2 FQGNSA.

The chain uses TRBV5-5 and TRBJ2-3; 7 bases agree with TRBD2. This CDR3 has 16 amino acids. The V gene end was trimmed by 3 bases and the J gene end by 2 bases; junction bases not matched to a gene: 9. CDR1 is SGHKS, CDR2 YYEKEE, per germline (reference sequence). The CDR3 here is CASSSRLAESTDTQYF. As DNA, the CDR3 is TGTGCCAGCAGCTCACGGCTAGCGGAGTCCACAGATACGCAGTATTTT.

This clone was counted a few times. The CDR3 reads CASSRDKGELFF. The CDR3 region has the DNA TGTGCCAGCAGCCGGGACAAGGGGGAGCTGTTTTTT. This chain joins TRBV13 and TRBJ2-2; D might be TRBD1 (6 bases). Trimming pared 5 bases from V and 8 bases from J, leaving 9 bases between. Germline V gives CDR1 PRHDT, CDR2 FYEKMQ (reference sequence). The CDR3 contains 12 residues.

The chain combines TRBV7-9 with TRBJ1-2; D gene unclear. From germline, CDR1 is SEHNR and CDR2 FQNEAQ (reference sequence). The CDR3 length is 12 residues. V was pared by 5 bases and J by 8 bases, with 12 bases between. In DNA, the CDR3 is TGTGCCAGCAGCGTCCGGTCGAGCGGCTACACCTTC. The encoded protein is CASSVRSSGYTF.

The CDR3 region is CASSLSRSGSSYNEQFF. Written as DNA, the CDR3 is TGTGCCAGCAGCTTGTCCCGGAGCGGAAGCTCCTACAATGAGCAGTTCTTC. The rearrangement joins TRBV5-8 to TRBJ2-1; D might be TRBD2 (5 bases). Per germline, CDR1 SGHTS and CDR2 YDEGEE. The CDR3 totals 17 residues. Trimming took off 1 base at V and 0 bases at J, with 14 bases between the two ends.

The chain has TRBV11-3 and TRBJ2-3, with D perhaps TRBD2 (5 bases). The CDR3 is 15 residues long. V lost 4 bases and J lost 2, with 13 bases in between. Germline CDR1 is SGHNT and CDR2 is YENEEA. The CDR3 is CASSSGKKATDTQYF. The DNA of the CDR3 is TGTGCCAGCAGCTCGGGAAAGAAAGCCACAGATACGCAGTATTTT.

This rearrangement joins TRBV29-1 to TRBJ1-1; 10 bases match TRBD1. The germline gives CDR1 SQVTM, CDR2 ANQGSEA. The trim removed 6 bases at V and 5 bases at J, leaving 6 bases unmatched. The CDR3 extends over 13 amino acids. The CDR3 reads CSVRQGARTEAFF. Written as DNA, the CDR3 is TGCAGCGTCCGACAGGGGGCGAGGACTGAAGCTTTCTTT.

This clone is a singleton in its sample. The chain has TRBV27 and TRBJ1-2, with no clear D. Germline loops: CDR1 MNHEY, CDR2 SMNVEV (reference sequence). The length of the CDR3 is 14 residues. V was pared by 5 bases and J by 5 bases, with 15 bases between. The CDR3 reads CASSPPSTVYGYTF. The CDR3 DNA reads as TGTGCCAGCAGTCCCCCCTCTACAGTTTATGGCTACACCTTC.

The chain is built from TRBV4-1 and TRBJ2-7, with 8 nucleotides matching TRBD1. The J segment lost 6 bases and the V segment lost 1 base, leaving 17 bases of the junction unmatched. This CDR3 has 18 residues. Germline V gene data show CDR1 as MGHRA and CDR2 as YSYEKL. The CDR3 here is CASSQGPEFRGPVGEQYF. The CDR3 DNA reads TGCGCCAGCAGCCAAGGCCCCGAATTCAGGGGGCCGGTTGGCGAGCAGTACTTC.

The chain joins TRBV11-3 to TRBJ2-7; 7 nucleotides line up with TRBD1. This CDR3 is built from 13 residues. V shed 2 bases, J shed 3 bases, and the junction held 1 base outside the gene matches. From germline, CDR1 is SGHNT and CDR2 YENEEA. This CDR3 is CASSLRDSYEQYF. The CDR3 coding sequence is TGTGCCAGCAGCTTAAGGGACAGCTACGAGCAGTACTTC. The whole variable domain, remainder taken from reference TRBV11-3 and TRBJ2-7, is EAGVVQSPRYKIIEKKQPVAFWCNPISGHNTLYWYLQNLGQGPELLIRYENEEAVDDSQLPKDRFSAERLKGVDSTLKIQPAELGDSAVYLCASSLRDSYEQYFGPGTRLTVT.

This rearrangement joins TRBV7-2 to TRBJ2-1; 7 bases line up with TRBD1. Germline CDR1 reads SGHTA; CDR2 reads FQGNSA. The CDR3 is 15 residues long. V trimming: 4 bases; J trimming: 6 bases; junction bases outside the gene matches: 9. Here the CDR3 reads CASSSGDSTGNEQFF. In DNA, the CDR3 is TGTGCCAGCAGCTCCGGGGACAGTACGGGCAATGAGCAGTTCTTC. Together with reference TRBV7-2 and TRBJ2-1, the CDR3 gives the full variable domain: GAGVSQSPSNKVTEKGKDVELRCDPISGHTALYWYRQSLGQGLEFLIYFQGNSAPDKSGLPSDRFSAERTGGSVSTLTIQRTQQEDSAVYLCASSSGDSTGNEQFFGPGTRLTVL.

CDR3 bases: TGTGCCAGCAGTCGACAGGGGGCAGGGGAGCAGTACTTC. Protein product: CASSRQGAGEQYF. The rearrangement joins TRBV6-6 to TRBJ2-7; 10 bases map to TRBD1. The CDR3 is made up of 13 amino acids. The germline gives CDR1 MNHNY, CDR2 SVGAGI (reference sequence). V lost 5 bases and J lost 7; bases outside the gene matches: 5.

Only one count was recorded for this clone. The chain employs TRBV6-5 and TRBJ1-1, with 10 bases aligning to TRBD1. The CDR3 has 13 amino acids. Germline-derived CDR1 and CDR2 are MNHEY and SVGAGI. J was trimmed by 3 bases and V by 10 bases; bases with no gene match: 5. CDR3 protein: CATRQGADTEAFF. CDR3 DNA sequence: TGTGCCACTCGACAGGGGGCGGACACTGAAGCTTTCTTT.

With respect to this clone: Other DNA sequences in the sample encode the same CDR3. The chain carries TRBV5-1 and TRBJ2-5; D might be TRBD2 (7 bases). The CDR3 loop spans 16 amino acids. Per germline, CDR1 SGHRS and CDR2 YFSETQ. With 0 bases removed from V and 0 bases from J, the gap between germline ends came to 12 bases. CDR3 protein: CASSLVQGGYQETQYF. CDR3 sequence (DNA): TGCGCCAGCAGCTTGGTACAGGGAGGGTACCAAGAGACCCAGTACTTC.

V and J are TRBV2 and TRBJ1-1; unclear D gene. V was cut by 0 bases and J by 6 bases, with 17 bases left in between. Germline V gene data show CDR1 as SNHLY and CDR2 as FYNNEI. The CDR3 totals 16 residues. CDR3 in amino acids: CASSEAPQKVVAEAFF. In DNA, the CDR3 is TGTGCCAGCAGTGAAGCCCCACAGAAGGTGGTCGCTGAAGCTTTCTTT.